This TCR beta chain stems from a study of cytomegalovirus exposure and HLA in healthy donors. Findings and limits, study-wide: Investigators reported 150 to 200 TCR beta chains as tied to cytomegalovirus. Most TCR sequences were seen very rarely across donors, but some public TCRs occurred in many.

The V segment lost 5 bases and the J segment 3 bases; nucleotides outside the gene matches: 7. Germline CDR1 reads SGHTA; CDR2 reads FQGTGA. The CDR3 is 17 residues long. This clone was seen more than once but under ten times. The target antigen is unknown. The study ran its PCR with 60 Vbeta and 13 Jbeta primers. TCRdb keeps only in-frame clones here, not all; method: immunoSEQ multiplex PCR. The sample yields more than 85,000 clones, around 78% seen once. This clonotype was sampled from a male donor in good health and CMV-seronegative. This sequence joins TRBV7-3 and TRBJ2-4, with 13 nucleotides matching TRBD2. The specimen was PBMCs. CDR3: CASSPLRTSGSKNIQYF. The DNA for the CDR3 is TGTGCCAGCAGCCCCCTACGGACTAGCGGGAGCAAAAACATTCAGTACTTC.